These T cell receptor beta chains were read from a single sample in a study of blood T cell repertoires in COVID-19. The protocol was immunoSEQ multiplex PCR, while the TCRdb copy is restricted to in-frame clones and leaves out a portion. The sample carries some 83,000 clones, roughly 86% recorded once. Material: peripheral blood. These receptors originate from a man at least 80 years old with active or convalescent COVID-19. CDR3s include the opening cysteine and the closing phenylalanine or tryptophan. The order of the fields is V gene, J gene, clone size, D gene, CDR3 protein, CDR3 DNA. D genes are given only for firm matches. Clone size is shown for a subset of rows, as once, few, many or a class of expanded clone.

TRBV6-5,TRBJ1-3,.,.,CASGPTASSGNTIYF,TGTGCCAGCGGACCGACAGCGAGCTCTGGAAACACCATATATTTT
TRBV19,TRBJ1-6,.,.,CASSIARQANSPLHF,TGTGCCAGTAGTATCGCTAGACAGGCAAATTCACCCCTCCACTTT
TRBV7-9,TRBJ1-4,.,TRBD1,CASSSGTASPKLFF,TGTGCCAGCAGCTCAGGGACAGCCAGCCCGAAACTGTTTTTT
TRBV4-1,TRBJ2-1,.,.,CASSQTRSNNEQFF,TGCGCCAGCAGCCAAACTCGTAGTAACAATGAGCAGTTCTTC
TRBV2,TRBJ1-6,.,.,CASKIEQGSSPLHF,TGTGCCAGCAAAATAGAACAGGGCTCTTCACCCCTCCACTTT
TRBV30,TRBJ1-1,.,.,CAWSIDRPEAFF,TGTGCCTGGAGTATAGACAGGCCTGAAGCTTTCTTT
TRBV5-4,TRBJ1-2,.,.,CASSLGGGSNGYTF,TGTGCCAGCAGCTTGGGAGGTGGTTCAAATGGCTACACCTTC
TRBV6-1,TRBJ1-6,.,TRBD1,CASSERQGDNSPLHF,TGTGCCAGCAGTGAACGACAGGGGGATAATTCACCCCTCCACTTT
TRBV11-3,TRBJ1-3,.,.,CASSSTLTPQGPGNTIYF,TGTGCCAGCAGCTCAACCCTTACCCCTCAGGGCCCTGGAAACACCATATATTTT
TRBV11-2,TRBJ2-3,.,.,CASRRGSFDTQYF,TGTGCCAGCAGGAGGGGGAGTTTTGATACGCAGTATTTT
TRBV3-1/TRBV3-2,TRBJ1-5,.,TRBD1,CASSDRDSVQPQHF,TGTGCCAGCAGCGACCGGGACAGCGTCCAGCCCCAGCATTTT
TRBV25-1,TRBJ2-1,.,.,CASTTGLDNEQFF,TGTGCCAGCACCACAGGGCTCGACAATGAGCAGTTCTTC
TRBV6-5,TRBJ1-2,.,TRBD1,CASTLDRTYGYTF,TGTGCCAGCACCTTGGACAGGACCTATGGCTACACCTTC
TRBV5-1,TRBJ2-2,.,.,CASSLQNTGELFF,TGCGCCAGCAGCTTGCAAAACACCGGGGAGCTGTTTTTT
TRBV27,TRBJ1-1,once,.,CASKRGGNTEAFF,TGTGCCAGCAAACGGGGGGGGAACACTGAAGCTTTCTTT
TRBV3-1/TRBV3-2,TRBJ1-4,.,.,CASSQEGENEKLFF,TGTGCCAGCAGCCAAGAAGGGGAAAATGAAAAACTGTTTTTT
TRBV11-2,TRBJ2-6,.,.,CASRTGPGANVLTF,TGTGCCAGCAGAACAGGGCCCGGGGCCAACGTCCTGACTTTC
TRBV30,TRBJ1-6,.,TRBD1,CAWETGSSPLHF,TGTGCCTGGGAGACAGGGTCTTCACCCCTCCACTTT
TRBV10-2,TRBJ2-1,.,.,CASSETGLNYNEQFF,TGCGCCAGCAGTGAGACCGGACTCAACTACAATGAGCAGTTCTTC
TRBV6-5,TRBJ2-3,.,.,CASSLPFDTQYF,TGTGCCAGCAGCCTACCCTTCGATACGCAGTATTTT
TRBV5-6,TRBJ1-2,.,TRBD1,CASSLPTGDYGYTF,TGTGCCAGCAGCCTCCCGACAGGGGACTATGGCTACACCTTC